Each of the 24 T cell receptor beta chains below was sequenced from the same sample in a study of persistence of HIV-infected CD4 T cells. This nonspecific control used anti-CD3/anti-CD28 bead stimulation of CD4+ T cells. Sorting of responding CD4+ T cells relied on upregulated CD40 ligand together with CD69. Sequencing used immunoSEQ version 4 in survey mode. Data came from immunoSEQ multiplex PCR; TCRdb stores just in-frame clones and leaves some out. The sample lists some 40,000 clones, 80% to 95% occurring once. Their antigens remain unidentified. Sequences were derived from CD4+ T cells sorted from PBMCs after roughly 18-hour stimulation, sampled from a patient who received antiretroviral therapy. The receptor source for this set is an adult man with HIV who was CMV-seropositive.

This clone came up a few times. The genes are TRBV4-1 and TRBJ2-2; D not certain. The V gene lost 0 bases and the J gene lost 6 bases, with 8 bases spanning the gap. This CDR3 region has 14 residues. Germline V CDR1 and CDR2: MGHRA, YSYEKL. The CDR3 nucleotides are TGCGCCAGCAGCCAAGATCTTGATCCCGGGGAGCTGTTTTTT. The encoded protein is CASSQDLDPGELFF.

This rearrangement joins TRBV28 to TRBJ1-1; 7 bases are a match to TRBD1. Germline-derived CDR1 and CDR2 are MDHEN and SYDVKM. The V and J ends lost 5 bases and 5 bases, in that order; junction bases with no gene match: 5. The CDR3 extends over 13 amino acids. In DNA, the CDR3 is TGTGCCAGCAGTCACAGACAGGGAACTGAAGCTTTCTTT. It translates to CASSHRQGTEAFF. Supplemented by reference TRBV28 and TRBJ1-1, the full variable domain reads DVKVTQSSRYLVKRTGEKVFLECVQDMDHENMFWYRQDPGLGLRLIYFSYDVKMKEKGDIPEGYSVSREKKERFSLILESASTNQTSMYLCASSHRQGTEAFFGQGTRLTVV.

Here the CDR3 DNA reads TGTGCTCCGGGGGGGTCCTTCAATGAAAAACTGTTTTTT. Protein sequence: CAPGGSFNEKLFF. This chain uses TRBV21-1 with TRBJ1-4. TRBV21-1 is annotated as a pseudogene. The CDR3 covers 13 residues.

The chain links TRBV9 to TRBJ1-4; the D gene is possibly TRBD1 (6 bases). Germline CDR1 and CDR2: SGDLS and YYNGEE. V lost 2 bases and J 8 bases, leaving 13 bases between the germline ends. CDR3 size: 14 residues. The CDR3 protein is CASSVSRGNEKLFF. CDR3 coding DNA: TGTGCCAGCAGCGTCTCCAGGGGAAACGAAAAACTGTTTTTT.

The chain couples TRBV6-5 to TRBJ1-1; 9 bases agree with TRBD1. Germline CDR1 MNHEY, CDR2 SVGAGI. The CDR3 is 12 amino acids. The J segment lost 8 bases and the V segment lost 6 bases, leaving 4 bases of the junction unmatched. The chain's CDR3 is CASRQGADEAFF. Here the CDR3 DNA reads TGTGCCAGCAGACAGGGGGCGGACGAAGCTTTCTTT.

This chain joins TRBV2 and TRBJ1-4; 8 positions agree with TRBD1. Germline assignment: CDR1 SNHLY and CDR2 FYNNEI. This CDR3 comprises 16 residues. V was pared by 6 bases and J by 0 bases, with 6 bases of the junction left unmatched. The CDR3 loop reads CASSWDRPSTNEKLFF. The DNA for the CDR3 is TGTGCCAGCAGCTGGGACAGGCCTTCAACTAATGAAAAACTGTTTTTT.

The chain has TRBV7-9 and TRBJ2-2; tentatively, D is TRBD1 (6 bases). CDR1 is SEHNR and CDR2 is FQNEAQ in the germline V gene (reference sequence). The CDR3 has 13 amino acids. The V end was cut by 4 bases, the J end by 4 bases, with 7 bases between. As DNA, the CDR3 is TGTGCCAGCAGCTCACAGGGCACCGGGGAGCTGTTTTTT. As protein: CASSSQGTGELFF.

Concerning this clone: One junction end does not reproduce the germline sequence, and a read error may be involved. The V gene is TRBV6-1, the J gene TRBJ1-3, with a weak D call TRBD1 (6 bases). The germline gives CDR1 MNHNS, CDR2 SASEGT. This CDR3 spans 11 amino acids. The CDR3 loop is CASSERQDKFF. The CDR3, as DNA: TGTGCCAGCAGTGAAAGACAGGACAAGTTTTTT.

This chain joins TRBV18 and TRBJ1-2, with D uncertain. This CDR3 is 16 amino acids long. The V end lost 0 bases, the J end lost 4 bases, and 15 bases lay between the germline ends. The germline gives CDR1 KGHSH, CDR2 LQKENI. The CDR3 reads CASSPPVGVESYGYTF. The DNA of the CDR3 is TGTGCCAGCTCACCACCTGTTGGGGTTGAGAGCTATGGCTACACCTTC.

The rearrangement joins TRBV6-6 to TRBJ2-7; possible D gene TRBD1, 5 bases. Germline V gene lookup returns CDR1 MNHNY and CDR2 SVGAGI (reference sequence). The length of the CDR3 is 14 residues. Trimming removed 0 bases from V and 1 base from J, with 7 bases in between. The CDR3 here is CASSYSAGSYEQYF. Here the CDR3 DNA reads TGTGCCAGCAGTTACTCAGCAGGGTCCTACGAGCAGTACTTC.

The chain combines TRBV6-5 with TRBJ1-5, with D perhaps matching TRBD1 (6 bases). V was clipped by 6 bases and J by 7 bases, with 16 bases between them. The germline V gene encodes CDR1 MNHEY and CDR2 SVGAGI. The CDR3 runs to 14 residues. This CDR3 is CASSKTGASQPQHF. In DNA form, the CDR3 reads TGTGCCAGCAGCAAGACGGGGGCGAGCCAGCCCCAGCATTTT.

The chain employs TRBV9 and TRBJ1-4; no clear D. Germline lookup yields CDR1 SGDLS and CDR2 YYNGEE. Trimming took off 4 bases at V and 4 bases at J, with 14 bases between the two ends. CDR3 size: 15 residues. The CDR3 loop is CASSPRQARNEKLFF. The CDR3 DNA follows: TGTGCCAGCAGCCCCCGGCAGGCCCGTAATGAAAAACTGTTTTTT.

The CDR3 DNA follows: TGTGCCAGCAGCTTCGAGATCCTGACGTATAGCAATCAGCCCCAGCATTTT. Protein product: CASSFEILTYSNQPQHF. The V gene is TRBV2, the J gene TRBJ1-5; D is ambiguous. This CDR3 has 17 amino acids. Trimming pared 6 bases from V and 0 bases from J, leaving 18 bases between. CDR1 and CDR2 (germline): SNHLY, FYNNEI.

This chain connects TRBV20-1 to TRBJ2-2; D is perhaps TRBD1 (5 bases). CDR3 length: 11 residues. The germline gives CDR1 DFQATT, CDR2 SNEGSKA (reference sequence). V was clipped by 5 bases and J by 8 bases, with 9 bases between them. The CDR3 here is CSAGAWGELFF. For the CDR3, the DNA is TGCAGTGCTGGGGCTTGGGGGGAGCTGTTTTTT.

This chain connects TRBV7-6 to TRBJ2-6; 9 positions agree with TRBD1. J was trimmed by 1 base and V by 5 bases; bases with no gene match: 6. Germline V lookup: CDR1 SGHVS, CDR2 FNYEAQ. The CDR3 runs to 17 residues. This CDR3 reads CASSTTGGASGANVLTF. In nucleotides, the CDR3 is TGTGCCAGCAGCACCACAGGGGGCGCTTCTGGGGCCAACGTCCTGACTTTC.

The chain employs TRBV5-1 and TRBJ2-5; the D gene is possibly TRBD1 (6 bases). Germline CDR1 is SGHRS and CDR2 is YFSETQ. The V and J ends lost 0 bases and 0 bases respectively, with 9 bases between them. This CDR3 is built from 15 residues. The DNA of the CDR3 is TGCGCCAGCAGCTTGGAAGACAGGTACCAAGAGACCCAGTACTTC. Its translation: CASSLEDRYQETQYF.

This clone was found once. This chain links TRBV7-3 with TRBJ2-1, with D unresolved. The V and J ends lost 1 base and 5 bases respectively, with 6 bases between them. The CDR3 covers 13 residues. CDR1 is SGHTA and CDR2 is FQGTGA in the germline V gene. The DNA for the CDR3 is TGTGCCAGCAGCTTAAATGGCCACAATGAGCAGTTCTTC. As protein: CASSLNGHNEQFF.

The chain carries TRBV28 and TRBJ1-5; 7 bases match TRBD1. V was pared by 6 bases and J by 4 bases, with 12 bases of the junction left unmatched. The CDR3 extends over 16 amino acids. Looked up from germline, CDR1 is MDHEN and CDR2 is SYDVKM. CDR3 nucleotides: TGTGCCAGCAGAGCTCCCGAGAGACAGGGAAATCAGCCCCAGCATTTT. Translation: CASRAPERQGNQPQHF.

The gene calls are TRBV10-2 and TRBJ1-5, with D tentatively TRBD1 (6 bases). Germline V lookup: CDR1 WSHSY, CDR2 SAAADI. Deletions cut 3 bases from V and 3 bases from J, with 12 bases between. The CDR3 sequence is 15 residues long. The CDR3 region has the DNA TGCGCCAGCAGTGACCTTTGGGGGCTCAATCAGCCCCAGCATTTT. Its protein is CASSDLWGLNQPQHF.

This chain links TRBV30 with TRBJ1-5; the D is unclear. The V end was cut by 0 bases, the J end by 7 bases, with 10 bases between. Germline loops: CDR1 GTSNPN, CDR2 SVGIG (reference sequence). The CDR3 extends over 13 amino acids. The CDR3 region has the DNA TGTGCCTGGAGTGTAATGGGGAGGCAGCCCCAGCATTTT. Translated: CAWSVMGRQPQHF.

The rearrangement uses TRBV19 and TRBJ2-3, with D uncertain. In germline, CDR1 is LNHDA, CDR2 SQIVND (reference sequence). The CDR3 consists of 16 residues. V lost 0 bases to trimming and J lost 1 base, with 11 bases between them. The CDR3 sequence is CASSIDRVSGTDTQYF. As DNA, the CDR3 is TGTGCCAGTAGTATAGATCGGGTGTCGGGCACAGATACGCAGTATTTT.

The chain employs TRBV6-5 and TRBJ2-3; D is ambiguous. In germline, CDR1 is MNHEY, CDR2 SVGAGI. V lost 2 bases and J 0 bases, leaving 3 bases between the germline ends. This CDR3 is built from 13 residues. CDR3 sequence reads: CASSYPSTDTQYF. CDR3 coding DNA: TGTGCCAGCAGTTACCCCAGCACAGATACGCAGTATTTT.

The rearrangement links TRBV7-6 to TRBJ2-2; D is uncertain. Per the germline V gene, CDR1 is SGHVS and CDR2 is FNYEAQ. The CDR3 extends over 16 amino acids. Trimming removed 2 bases at V and 1 base at J, with 11 bases between. The CDR3 spells CASSLMGTVNTGELFF. The CDR3 DNA sequence: TGTGCCAGCAGCTTAATGGGCACAGTGAACACCGGGGAGCTGTTTTTT.

V is TRBV5-1 and J is TRBJ1-1; no firm D call. V gave up 3 bases and J gave up 0 bases, with 12 bases separating them. CDR3 length: 15 residues. Germline values: CDR1 SGHRS, CDR2 YFSETQ. The CDR3 DNA sequence: TGCGCCAGCAGCTCTTACTTATCTATGAACACTGAAGCTTTCTTT. Translating gives CASSSYLSMNTEAFF.